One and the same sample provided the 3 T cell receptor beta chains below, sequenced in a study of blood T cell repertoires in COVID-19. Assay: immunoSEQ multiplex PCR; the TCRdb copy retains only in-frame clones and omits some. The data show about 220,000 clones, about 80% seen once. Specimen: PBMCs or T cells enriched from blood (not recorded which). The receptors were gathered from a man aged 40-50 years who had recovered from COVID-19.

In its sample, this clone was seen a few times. Here the CDR3 reads CASSRDRGGNQPQHF. For the CDR3, the DNA is TGTGCCAGCTCACGAGACAGGGGAGGCAATCAGCCCCAGCATTTT. The chain uses TRBV18 and TRBJ1-5; 8 bases line up with TRBD1. V trimming: 4 bases; J trimming: 2 bases; junction bases outside the gene matches: 4. The length of the CDR3 is 15 residues. From germline, CDR1 is KGHSH and CDR2 LQKENI.

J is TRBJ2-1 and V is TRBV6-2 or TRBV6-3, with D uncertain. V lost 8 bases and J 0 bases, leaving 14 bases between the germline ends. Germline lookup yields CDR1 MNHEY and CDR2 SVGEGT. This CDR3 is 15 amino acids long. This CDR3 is CASGQTPSSYNEQFF. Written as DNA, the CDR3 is TGTGCCAGCGGCCAGACTCCGAGCTCCTACAATGAGCAGTTCTTC.

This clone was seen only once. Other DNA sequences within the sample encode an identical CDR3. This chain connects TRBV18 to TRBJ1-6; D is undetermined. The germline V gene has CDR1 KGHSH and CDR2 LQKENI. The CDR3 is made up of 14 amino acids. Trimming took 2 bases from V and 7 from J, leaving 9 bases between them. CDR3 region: CASSPTADNSPLHF. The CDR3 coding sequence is TGTGCCAGCTCACCAACAGCGGACAATTCACCCCTCCACTTT.